This TCR beta chain was identified in a study of identical twins (dated by TCRdb to 2016 to 2018). Background on the whole study: The study deep-sequenced TCR alpha and beta repertoires from monozygotic twins, unrelated adults of various ages and cord blood to test whether fetal clonotypes persist. Replicate twin experiments were performed at different times using different library preparation protocols to rule out contamination. The investigation overall reported the following: Compared with coincidental sharing between unrelated individuals, out-of-frame TCR alpha sequences shared between twins had an excess of sequences with low generation probability. Fewer insertions were carried by abundant cord blood beta clonotypes; a weaker similar trend was observed in young adult naive repertoires, while no such trend was observed in memory repertoires. The excess sharing between twins in beta out-of-frame sequences was weaker because fewer shared sequences reduced the signal-to-noise ratio. Because the same donors could not be followed over many years, conclusions were based on cross-sectional statistical analysis. Zero-insertion analyses could be partly confounded by invariant T cells such as MAIT and iNKT, although diverse VJ usage argued against such confounding for most clonotypes. Out-of-frame TCR alpha sharing in monozygotic twins was systematically underestimated by recombination models, whereas sharing between unrelated individuals was in agreement with the recombination models.

The library was produced with 5' RACE. Instrument used: Illumina HiSeq 2000. Template switching added a universal primer binding site, and the final cDNA carried a unique molecular identifier that allowed TCR cDNA molecules to be counted accurately. Specific primers in the conserved constant-segment region were used to synthesize first-strand cDNA for the TCR alpha and beta chains. To control for contamination, each cDNA library was double barcoded with a SMART-Mk sample barcode plus Illumina barcodes. Two successive PCR steps introduced TruSeq adapter sequences along with Illumina sample barcodes. Sequencing of the TCR alpha and beta cDNA libraries was done on the Illumina HiSeq platform using custom primers. From the authors' description of their analysis: MiGEC processed the raw reads to extract unique molecular identifiers, while MiXCR was used to determine the CDR3 positions. For each individual, recombination models were inferred using an EM algorithm with the repgenHMM and IGoR tools. The analysis of shared clonotypes was done with the tcR package in R, with sharing normalized by the product of cloneset sizes. To study raw recombination free of thymic and clonal selection effects, out-of-frame nonproductive sequences were analyzed. TCRdb trimmed the raw reads at Q25, called clones with MiXCR and kept productive beta chains. Each CDR3 protein gets just one entry, which takes the most common genes and DNA from the rows behind it. The V and J calls were determined by TCRdb, not by the authors. The sample table lists about 810,000 distinct CDR3 sequences, roughly 12% of them with a count of one. Clones ranked in the top ten supply about 1.5% of the sample.

With regard to this clonotype: The target of this receptor is not known. No per-base quality is available; no much larger clone lies one base away.

Every donor was a healthy Caucasian. Three pairs of female monozygotic twins, all aged about 18 to 29 years, made up the twin cohort. Peripheral blood mononuclear cells were used as the source from which RNA for TCR libraries was isolated. The V and J ends are trimmed by 8 bases and 6 bases, leaving 14 bases between them. The CDR3, from cysteine to phenylalanine, totals 13 residues. The read is trimmed to its CDR3 DNA, 39 bases read in frame from base 1. The sample also formed part of further work on yellow fever vaccine responses in identical twins. As described in the second report: The authors reported that the T cell response to vaccination in identical twins appeared partly convergent and partly personalized. In identical twins, the study followed T cell clones that responded to the vaccine with precision.

In this chain, TRBV12-3 or TRBV12-4 is recombined with TRBJ2-1, with no confident D gene call. Sequencing used PBMCs. The sequence was collected from a woman under 30 in good health. The DNA is TGTGCCAGCTCGAGACTGGCGATCAATGAGCAGTTCTTC. Translated, it reads CASSRLAINEQFF.